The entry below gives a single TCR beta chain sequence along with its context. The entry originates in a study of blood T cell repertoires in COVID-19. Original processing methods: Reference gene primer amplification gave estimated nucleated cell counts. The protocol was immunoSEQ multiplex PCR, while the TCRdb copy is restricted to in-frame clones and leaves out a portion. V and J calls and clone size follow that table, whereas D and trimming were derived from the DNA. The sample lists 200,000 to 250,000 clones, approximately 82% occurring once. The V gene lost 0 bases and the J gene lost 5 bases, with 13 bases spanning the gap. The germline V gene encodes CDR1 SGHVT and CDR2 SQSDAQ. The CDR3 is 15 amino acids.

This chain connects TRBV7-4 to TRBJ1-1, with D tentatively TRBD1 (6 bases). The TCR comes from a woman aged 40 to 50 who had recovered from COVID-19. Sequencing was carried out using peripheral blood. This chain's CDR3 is CASSLASGAGTEAFF. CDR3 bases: TGTGCCAGCAGCTTAGCCTCAGGGGCGGGTACTGAAGCTTTCTTT.